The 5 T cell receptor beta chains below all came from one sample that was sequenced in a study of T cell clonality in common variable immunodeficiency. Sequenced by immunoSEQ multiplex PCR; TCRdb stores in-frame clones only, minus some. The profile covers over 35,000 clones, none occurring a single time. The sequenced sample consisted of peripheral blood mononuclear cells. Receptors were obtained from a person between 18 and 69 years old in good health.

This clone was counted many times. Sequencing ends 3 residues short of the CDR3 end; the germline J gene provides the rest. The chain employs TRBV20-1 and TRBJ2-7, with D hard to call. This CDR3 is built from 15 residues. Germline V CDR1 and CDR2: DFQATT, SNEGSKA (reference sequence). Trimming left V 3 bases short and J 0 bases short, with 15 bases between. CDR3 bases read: TGCAGTGCTAGGCTCACAGCCAAACTCTCCTACGAG. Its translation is CSARLTAKLSYE. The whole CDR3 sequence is CSARLTAKLSYEQYF.

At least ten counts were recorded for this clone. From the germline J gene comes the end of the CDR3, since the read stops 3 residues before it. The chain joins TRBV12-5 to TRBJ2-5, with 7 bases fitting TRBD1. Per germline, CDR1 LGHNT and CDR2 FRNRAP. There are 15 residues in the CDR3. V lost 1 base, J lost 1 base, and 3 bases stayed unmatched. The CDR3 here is CASGLGGTVQETQYF. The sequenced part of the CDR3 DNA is TGTGCTAGTGGTTTGGGAGGGACAGTCCAAGAGACC.

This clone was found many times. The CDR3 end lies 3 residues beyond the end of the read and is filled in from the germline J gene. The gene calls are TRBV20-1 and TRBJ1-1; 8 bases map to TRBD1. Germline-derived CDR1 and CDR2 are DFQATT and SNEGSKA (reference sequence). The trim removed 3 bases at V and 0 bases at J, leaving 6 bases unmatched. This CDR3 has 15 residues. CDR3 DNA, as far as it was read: TGCAGTGCTAGGGGAGACAGGGGAATGAACACTGAA. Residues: CSARGDRGMNTE. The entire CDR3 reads CSARGDRGMNTEAFF.

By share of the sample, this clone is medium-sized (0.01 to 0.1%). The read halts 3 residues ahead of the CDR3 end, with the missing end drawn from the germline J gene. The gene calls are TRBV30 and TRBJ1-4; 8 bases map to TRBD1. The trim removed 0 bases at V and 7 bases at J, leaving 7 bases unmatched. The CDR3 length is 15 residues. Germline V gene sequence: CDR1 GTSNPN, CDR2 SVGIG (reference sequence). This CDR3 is CAWSVTGQEVEKLFF. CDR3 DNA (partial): TGTGCCTGGAGTGTAACGGGACAGGAAGTTGAAAAA.

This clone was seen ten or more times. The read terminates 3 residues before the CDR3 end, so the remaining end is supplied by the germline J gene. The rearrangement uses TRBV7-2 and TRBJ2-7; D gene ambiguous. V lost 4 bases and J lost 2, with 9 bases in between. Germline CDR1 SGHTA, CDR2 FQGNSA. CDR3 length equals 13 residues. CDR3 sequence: CASSSQETYEQYF. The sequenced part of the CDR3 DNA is TGTGCCAGCAGCTCCCAGGAGACCTACGAG.